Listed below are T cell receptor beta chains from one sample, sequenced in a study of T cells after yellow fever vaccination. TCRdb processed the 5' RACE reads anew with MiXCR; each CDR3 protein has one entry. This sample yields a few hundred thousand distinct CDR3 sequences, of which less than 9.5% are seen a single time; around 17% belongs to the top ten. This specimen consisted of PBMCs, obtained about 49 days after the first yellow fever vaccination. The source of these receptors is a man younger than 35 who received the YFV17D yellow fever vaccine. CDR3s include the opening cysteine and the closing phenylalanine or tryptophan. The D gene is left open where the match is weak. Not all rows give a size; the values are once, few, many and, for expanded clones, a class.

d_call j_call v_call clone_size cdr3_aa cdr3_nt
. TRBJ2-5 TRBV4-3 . CASRTPATVFPTQYF TGCGCCAGCAGGACACCGGCCACAGTCTTTCCGACCCAGTACTTC
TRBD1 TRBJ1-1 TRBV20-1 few CSARGTGSLVGPEAFF TGCAGTGCTAGAGGGACAGGGAGCTTGGTCGGACCTGAAGCTTTCTTT
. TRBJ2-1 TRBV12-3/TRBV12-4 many CASSFTNEQFF TGTGCCAGCAGCTTCACGAATGAGCAGTTCTTC
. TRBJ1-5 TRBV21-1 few CASSKEQGPPSNQPQHF TGTGCCAGCAGCAAAGAGCAAGGCCCCCCCTCAAATCAGCCCCAGCATTTT
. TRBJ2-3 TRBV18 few CASSPVDKQYF TGTGCCAGCTCACCGGTGGATAAGCAGTATTTT
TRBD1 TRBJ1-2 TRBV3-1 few CASSQDDFTGAGGYTF TGTGCCAGCAGCCAAGACGACTTCACAGGGGCAGGTGGCTACACCTTC
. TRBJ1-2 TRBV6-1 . CASRRQGSNYGYTF TGTGCCAGCAGAAGGCAGGGGTCTAACTATGGCTACACCTTC
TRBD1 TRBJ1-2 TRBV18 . CASSPLGQGEGYTF TGTGCCAGCTCACCACTCGGACAGGGGGAAGGCTACACCTTC
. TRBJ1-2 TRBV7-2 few CASSLASDGYTF TGTGCCAGCAGCTTAGCCTCGGATGGCTACACCTTC
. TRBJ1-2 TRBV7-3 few CASSPRSQEGYTF TGTGCCAGCAGCCCACGGTCCCAAGAGGGCTACACCTTC
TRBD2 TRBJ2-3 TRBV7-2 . CALLAGGSTDTQYF TGTGCCTTACTGGCGGGGGGGAGCACAGATACGCAGTATTTT
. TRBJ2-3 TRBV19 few CASSMGRRTDTQYF TGTGCCAGTAGTATGGGTCGGCGCACAGATACGCAGTATTTT
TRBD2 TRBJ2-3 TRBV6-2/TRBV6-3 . CASNGGRGGTDTQYF TGTGCCAGCAACGGGGGTCGGGGGGGCACAGATACGCAGTATTTT